The present entry profiles one T cell receptor (beta chain) with its context. The sample belongs to a study of blood T cell repertoires in COVID-19. CDR3 length equals 14 residues. V shed 8 bases and J 0 bases; nucleotides not matched to a gene: 2. CDR1 is MGHDK, CDR2 SYGVNS, per germline. Assay: immunoSEQ multiplex PCR; the TCRdb copy retains only in-frame clones and omits some. The table records around 68,000 clones, about 85% of them present only once. Material: peripheral blood. This TCR was sampled from a man older than 75 with acute or convalescent COVID-19. This sequence joins TRBV25-1 and TRBJ2-1; 9 bases map to TRBD1. Written as DNA, the CDR3 is TGTGCCAGCGGGGGACAGGGCTCCTACAATGAGCAGTTCTTC. It specifies CASGGQGSYNEQFF.